This TCR beta chain was identified in a study of OX40 agonist ivuxolimab in advanced cancers. Turning to the study itself: Given to patients was ivuxolimab, an agonistic anti-OX40 (CD134) antibody. Broader study findings: Clonal expansion from baseline to week 6 occurred in both CD4+ and CD8+ T cells.

Libraries were prepared by immunoSEQ multiplex PCR; TCRdb keeps only in-frame clonotypes and omits some of them. This table has 70,000 to 95,000 clones, roughly nine tenths appearing once. Peripheral blood came from all dose cohorts at three timepoints. V was clipped by 0 bases and J by 7 bases, with 7 bases between them. The CDR3 length is 12 residues. Germline V gene sequence: CDR1 LGHNA, CDR2 YNFKEQ. For this clone: Its antigen is unknown.

The sample in question was CD4+ or CD8+ T cells sorted from blood, obtained in a trial of the OX40 agonist ivuxolimab. This TCR came from an adult with an advanced solid tumor such as melanoma, head and neck, liver or kidney cancer. The V call is TRBV4-2, the J call TRBJ2-7; D gene ambiguous. This CDR3 reads CASSQDRMEQYF. The CDR3 coding sequence is TGTGCCAGCAGCCAAGACCGTATGGAGCAGTACTTC.